A selection of T cell receptor beta chains follows, all from one sample in a study of cytomegalovirus exposure and HLA in healthy donors. The repertoire was sequenced with immunoSEQ multiplex PCR; TCRdb's copy has only in-frame clones and lacks some. The sample lists 150,000 to 200,000 clones; around 62% were seen once. The sample consisted of PBMCs. All receptors come from a man in his forties or fifties in good health and CMV-seronegative. Each CDR3 is given with its conserved first and last residue. A D gene is named only where the DNA matches it firmly. Clone size is not always given. Where it is, it says once, few, many or a class for expanded clones.

>TRBV6-6|NA|TRBJ1-1|NA
TGTGCCAGCAGGCAGGTAGTCCTGAACACTGAAGCTTTCTTT
CASRQVVLNTEAFF
>TRBV6-1|few|TRBJ1-6|TRBD1
TGTGCCAGCAGTGAACCTCAGGGACAGACGGCCTATTCACCCCTCCACTTT
CASSEPQGQTAYSPLHF
>TRBV5-1|few|TRBJ2-2|TRBD1
TGCGCCAGCAGCTTGGAGACAGGGGGGATCGGGGAGCTGTTTTTT
CASSLETGGIGELFF
>TRBV4-2|NA|TRBJ2-4|TRBD2
TGTGCCAGCAGCCAAGTCCGTACTAGCGGGGGGACTGCCAAAAACATTCAGTACTTC
CASSQVRTSGGTAKNIQYF
>TRBV9|few|TRBJ2-5|TRBD2
TGTGCCAGCAGCGTTGACCAGGGACTAGCGGGAGTCGGGGAGCAGTACTTC
CASSVDQGLAGVGEQYF
>TRBV6-5|NA|TRBJ1-5|NA
TGTGCCAGCAGCTCAGGACACAATAGCAATCAGCCCCAGCATTTT
CASSSGHNSNQPQHF
>TRBV28|NA|TRBJ2-2|TRBD1
TGTGCCAGCAGTCCTTACCCGGGACAGGGGGCAACCGGGGAGCTGTTTTTT
CASSPYPGQGATGELFF
>TRBV6-5|few|TRBJ1-2|NA
TGTGCCAGCAGCCCGGACAGTAACTATGGCTACACCTTC
CASSPDSNYGYTF
>TRBV4-2|NA|TRBJ2-7|NA
TGTGCCAGCAGCCAAGGGGGTAGCGGCTACGAGCAGTACTTC
CASSQGGSGYEQYF
>TRBV7-3|NA|TRBJ2-1|TRBD2
TGTGCCAGCAGCTCTAGCGGGGGCTATGAGCAGTTCTTC
CASSSSGGYEQFF
>TRBV6-5|NA|TRBJ2-5|TRBD2
TGTGCCAGCAGGGGGGGACTAGCGGGACATGAGACCCAGTACTTC
CASRGGLAGHETQYF
>TRBV14|once|TRBJ1-5|TRBD1
TGTGCCAGCAGCCCCCATAGAACGGACAGGGGATATAGCAATCAGCCCCAGCATTTT
CASSPHRTDRGYSNQPQHF
>TRBV28|few|TRBJ2-3|TRBD2
TGTGCCAGCAGTCCTAGCGGGAGGGTCACAGATACGCAGTATTTT
CASSPSGRVTDTQYF
>TRBV19|once|TRBJ2-1|NA
TGTGCCAGTAGCACGGTGGAGGGATCCTACAATGAGCAGTTCTTC
CASSTVEGSYNEQFF
>TRBV23-1|many|TRBJ2-2|TRBD1
TGCGCCAGCAGTCAATTGGACAGGGGTAGGCACACCGGGGAGCTGTTTTTT
CASSQLDRGRHTGELFF
>TRBV28|once|TRBJ2-1|TRBD2
TGTGCCAGCAGTTTTGCGGGGTCCGTTGGGACTAGCGGGAGGGTTTCCTACAATGAGCAGTTCTTC
CASSFAGSVGTSGRVSYNEQFF
>TRBV29-1|NA|TRBJ2-7|NA
TGCAGCGTTCGAGACACTCTTGCCCACGAGCAGTACTTC
CSVRDTLAHEQYF
>TRBV7-9|NA|TRBJ2-3|NA
TGTGCCAGCAGCTTAGCGGGAGCAGATACGCAGTATTTT
CASSLAGADTQYF
>TRBV25-1|NA|TRBJ1-3|NA
TGTGCCAGCAGTGAAGGGTCAGGGTTAAGAGGAAACACCATATATTTT
CASSEGSGLRGNTIYF
>TRBV21-1|NA|TRBJ2-5|NA
TGTGCCAGCAGCAAAGTCAGCGGGGGGGCCGGAGAGACCCAGTACTTC
CASSKVSGGAGETQYF
>TRBV7-9|NA|TRBJ1-6|NA
TGTGCCAGCAGCTTAGGTCCGGGGGATAATTCACCCCTCCACTTT
CASSLGPGDNSPLHF
>TRBV6-1|NA|TRBJ1-5|TRBD1
TGTGCCAGCATGCCGTCAGGGGGCGGTCAGCCCCAGCATTTT
CASMPSGGGQPQHF
>TRBV29-1|NA|TRBJ2-3|TRBD1
TGCAGCGTTGAGAGACAGGGGAGCACAGATACGCAGTATTTT
CSVERQGSTDTQYF
>TRBV6-1|NA|TRBJ1-3|NA
TGTGCCAGCAGTGCCAGGGAATCTGGAAACACCATATATTTT
CASSARESGNTIYF
>TRBV19|NA|TRBJ2-2|NA
TGTGCCAGTAGTATTCAGGGCCTGAACACCGGGGAGCTGTTTTTT
CASSIQGLNTGELFF
>TRBV5-1|NA|TRBJ2-7|NA
TGCGCCAGCAGCTTGTGGGGGGGCAGCTCCTACGAGCAGTACTTC
CASSLWGGSSYEQYF
>TRBV10-3|NA|TRBJ2-5|TRBD1
TGTGCCATCAGTGAAAGTAGGGACAGGGGAGAGACCCAGTACTTC
CAISESRDRGETQYF
>TRBV2|NA|TRBJ2-1|NA
TGTGCCAGCAGGGCAGACAGGAACAATGAGCAGTTCTTC
CASRADRNNEQFF
>TRBV19|NA|TRBJ1-5|NA
TGTGCCAGTAATCCAAGGGAGGGGGTCCAGCCCCAGCATTTT
CASNPREGVQPQHF
>TRBV5-1|NA|TRBJ2-2|TRBD1
TGCGCCAGCAGCTTGCCGACAGGGGGCACCGGGGAGCTGTTTTTT
CASSLPTGGTGELFF
>TRBV5-8|once|TRBJ2-1|TRBD2
TGTGCCAGCAGCTCAGGTAGCGGGGGGCTGAGCTCCTACAATGAGCAGTTCTTC
CASSSGSGGLSSYNEQFF
>TRBV11-2|NA|TRBJ2-1|NA
TGTGCCAGCAGCTCCCCGGGACAACTCAATGAGCAGTTCTTC
CASSSPGQLNEQFF
>TRBV27|NA|TRBJ2-3|TRBD1
TGTGCCAGCACTGAAACCGGGACAGGGACAGATACGCAGTATTTT
CASTETGTGTDTQYF
>TRBV25-1|few|TRBJ1-5|NA
TGTGCCAGCCTCCGGCCGGGAGCGGACCCCTTTAGCAATCAGCCCCAGCATTTT
CASLRPGADPFSNQPQHF
>TRBV7-2|few|TRBJ2-7|TRBD2
TGTGCCAGCAGCTTGAGAAACACTGCGGGGGGATCCTACGAGCAGTACTTC
CASSLRNTAGGSYEQYF
>TRBV19|NA|TRBJ2-7|NA
TGTGCCAGTAGTCGGCAGGGGATTCGGGCCTACGAGCAGTACTTC
CASSRQGIRAYEQYF
>TRBV11-3|NA|TRBJ2-2|NA
TGTGCCAGCAGCTTCGCCCGCGGGGACACCGGGGAGCTGTTTTTT
CASSFARGDTGELFF
>TRBV28|NA|TRBJ1-2|NA
TGTGCCAGCTCCTTGGCGGGGGGCAACGGCTACACCTTC
CASSLAGGNGYTF
>TRBV29-1|NA|TRBJ2-3|TRBD2
TGCAGCGCCTTAGCGGGGGCGGAAGATACGCAGTATTTT
CSALAGAEDTQYF
>TRBV6-1|NA|TRBJ2-3|NA
TGTGCCAGCAGTGGGCTCGGGGTTTCCACAGATACGCAGTATTTT
CASSGLGVSTDTQYF
>TRBV7-2|NA|TRBJ2-2|TRBD2
TGTGCCAGCAGCTTAGAACGGGGGGGAACCGGGGAGCTGTTTTTT
CASSLERGGTGELFF
>TRBV4-2|NA|TRBJ2-1|TRBD2
TGTGCCAGCAGCCAAGATGGGACTAGCGGGAGAATCGGCTCCTACAATGAGCAGTTCTTC
CASSQDGTSGRIGSYNEQFF
>TRBV30|NA|TRBJ2-3|NA
TGTGCCTGGAGTGCCTCAGGGGATCTAGATACGCAGTATTTT
CAWSASGDLDTQYF
>TRBV6-5|NA|TRBJ2-2|NA
TGTGCCTCCGGAGGGTTTGACACCGGGGAGCTGTTTTTT
CASGGFDTGELFF
>TRBV30|NA|TRBJ1-4|NA
TGTGCCTGGACTTTGGCGGACACCACCCAACTGTTTTTT
CAWTLADTTQLFF
>TRBV15|NA|TRBJ1-5|NA
TGTGCCACCAGCAGAGATCGGGGTAATCAGCCCCAGCATTTT
CATSRDRGNQPQHF
>TRBV9|NA|TRBJ2-1|TRBD2
TGTGCCAGCAGCGGCGACCCCCCGCAGGTAGCGGGAGGGAGGGATGAGCAGTTCTTC
CASSGDPPQVAGGRDEQFF
>TRBV4-1|NA|TRBJ1-3|NA
TGCGCCAGCAGCCAACCCGGCTCCCTCGGGGGAAACACCATATATTTT
CASSQPGSLGGNTIYF
>TRBV7-2|NA|TRBJ2-3|TRBD1
TGTGCCAGCAGCTTGCTCGCCGGGACAGGGGGCGCAGATACGCAGTATTTT
CASSLLAGTGGADTQYF
>TRBV18|NA|TRBJ1-1|NA
TGTGCCAGCTCACTCCGGGAGGGGCGAAACACTGAAGCTTTCTTT
CASSLREGRNTEAFF
>TRBV19|few|TRBJ2-7|TRBD2
TGTGCCAGTAGTATGTCCCCTCCGGGACTAGCGGGAGTCCACGAGCAGTACTTC
CASSMSPPGLAGVHEQYF
>TRBV5-6|NA|TRBJ1-5|NA
TGTGCCAGCAGCTTGGGGCTGAACAATCAGCCCCAGCATTTT
CASSLGLNNQPQHF
>TRBV5-1|NA|TRBJ2-5|NA
TGCGCCAGCAGCTTGGGACGGGACCAAGAGACCCAGTACTTC
CASSLGRDQETQYF
>TRBV7-9|NA|TRBJ2-7|TRBD1
TGTGCCAGCAGCTTAGGACAGGGGGAGGCCGAGCAGTACTTC
CASSLGQGEAEQYF
>TRBV10-3|NA|TRBJ2-7|TRBD2
TGTGCCATCAGTGACCCGGGACTAGCCCTTATAAAGCAGTACTTC
CAISDPGLALIKQYF
>TRBV10-2|NA|TRBJ1-5|TRBD1
TGCGCCAGCCGGGACAGCTTTAATCAGCCCCAGCATTTT
CASRDSFNQPQHF
>TRBV28|NA|TRBJ2-2|TRBD1
TGTGCCAGCAGTTCTGTAGGACAGGGGAACACCGGGGAGCTGTTTTTT
CASSSVGQGNTGELFF
>TRBV18|NA|TRBJ2-7|TRBD2
TGTGCCAGCTCACCACCGGCTAGCGGGACCTACGAGCAGTACTTC
CASSPPASGTYEQYF